This T cell receptor (beta chain) is from a study of T cells in localized non-small cell lung cancer. Assay used: immunoSEQ multiplex PCR; TCRdb lists only in-frame clones, some missing. The profile covers 40,000 to 50,000 clones, with 85% to 90% appearing a single time and about 2.5% taken by the ten largest. Germline V gene sequence: CDR1 KGHSH, CDR2 LQKENI. This CDR3 region has 18 residues. J lost 3 bases, V lost 3 bases, and 11 bases had no gene match. The sequence was obtained from a female donor over 55 with stage I squamous cell lung carcinoma. Sequenced here: peripheral blood, sampled before any cancer treatment. The V and J genes are TRBV18 and TRBJ1-1; 12 positions match TRBD1. The CDR3 reads CASSPQRDRGLGDTEAFF. The DNA for the CDR3 is TGTGCCAGCTCACCGCAGCGGGACAGGGGGCTTGGGGACACTGAAGCTTTCTTT.